These 30 T cell receptor beta chains were all obtained from the same sample, sequenced in a study of early T cells in non-severe SARS-CoV-2 infection. TCRdb itself ran the 5' RACE reads through MiXCR, one entry per CDR3 protein. The data show about 56,000 distinct CDR3 sequences, with roughly 13% seen just once and 2.9% held by the top ten. Sequenced input: whole blood. These TCRs come from an adult who was a healthcare worker with PCR-confirmed SARS-CoV-2 infection or an uninfected control (not recorded which).

This clonotype was counted many times. V usage is TRBV14 and J usage is TRBJ1-2; D is uncertain. Trimming removed 1 base at V and 1 base at J, with 13 bases between. The length of the CDR3 is 16 residues. Per germline, CDR1 SGHDN and CDR2 FVKESK. The CDR3 nucleotides read TGTGCCAGCAGCCAAGCCCCAGGCTTGGGTAACTATGGCTACACCTTC. Encoded protein: CASSQAPGLGNYGYTF.

The sample holds many counts of this clonotype. V and J are TRBV20-1 and TRBJ2-7, with D uncertain. The V gene's germline CDR1 is DFQATT and CDR2 SNEGSKA (reference sequence). The CDR3 sequence is 14 residues long. Deletions cut 0 bases from V and 1 base from J, with 10 bases between. CDR3 sequence reads: CSARDPRQSYEQYF. CDR3 in DNA: TGCAGTGCTAGAGATCCGCGGCAATCCTACGAGCAGTACTTC.

This clonotype came up many times. This chain connects TRBV7-6 to TRBJ2-1; D is unclear. V shed 1 base and J shed 5 bases, with 18 bases lying between them. Germline CDR1 reads SGHVS; CDR2 reads FNYEAQ. CDR3 length equals 17 residues. The CDR3: CASSLGWPGDFNNEQFF. As DNA, the CDR3 is TGTGCCAGCAGCTTAGGATGGCCAGGCGATTTTAACAATGAGCAGTTCTTC.

This clonotype was seen only a few times. The chain combines TRBV12-3 or TRBV12-4 with TRBJ2-7, with 7 bases that match TRBD1. The CDR3 is 13 amino acids. The trim removed 6 bases at V and 7 bases at J, leaving 9 bases unmatched. CDR3 bases: TGTGCCAGCAGCCAGGGACAGCCCAGGGAGCAGTACTTC. Its protein product is CASSQGQPREQYF.

This clonotype was seen at least ten times. This chain joins TRBV25-1 and TRBJ2-1; the D is unclear. CDR1 and CDR2 (germline): MGHDK, SYGVNS. Trimming pared 1 base from V and 7 bases from J, leaving 11 bases between. This CDR3 comprises 14 residues. In nucleotides, the CDR3 is TGTGCCAGCAGTGAATCCGGGTTTGGGAATGAGCAGTTCTTC. This encodes CASSESGFGNEQFF.

This chain joins TRBV7-8 and TRBJ2-4; D may be TRBD1 or TRBD2 (5 bases each). The V gene's germline CDR1 is SGHVS and CDR2 FQNEAQ. The CDR3 contains 11 residues. Trimming cost V 5 bases and J 13 bases, with 12 bases left between them. The CDR3 DNA reads TGTGCCAGCAGCCCTGGGGGATTACAGTACTTC. The encoded protein is CASSPGGLQYF.

This chain uses TRBV7-2 with TRBJ2-2; D not certain. The germline V gene has CDR1 SGHTA and CDR2 FQGNSA. V lost 1 base and J lost 5, with 11 bases in between. This CDR3 is built from 15 residues. DNA of the CDR3: TGTGCCAGCAGCTTAGTGGTTTGGGGAACCGGGGAGCTGTTTTTT. This sequence encodes CASSLVVWGTGELFF.

Ten or more counts support this clonotype. The chain employs TRBV6-5 and TRBJ2-5; D gene ambiguous. CDR1 and CDR2 (germline): MNHEY, SVGAGI. The CDR3 consists of 14 residues. Deletions cut 4 bases from V and 5 bases from J, with 14 bases between. The CDR3 is CASSFTLSAETQYF. The CDR3 DNA sequence: TGTGCCAGCAGTTTTACCTTATCGGCGGAGACCCAGTACTTC.

This clonotype has only a few counts. J is TRBJ1-1 and V is TRBV29-1, with no clear D. CDR3 length: 13 amino acids. V was cut by 6 bases and J by 4 bases, with 15 bases left in between. Germline V lookup: CDR1 SQVTM, CDR2 ANQGSEA. Here the CDR3 reads CSVVRGRVTEAFF. CDR3 nucleotides: TGCAGCGTCGTACGAGGGAGGGTCACTGAAGCTTTCTTT.

This clonotype was counted a few times. The chain employs TRBV4-1 and TRBJ1-4, with no clear D. The V end was cut by 3 bases, the J end by 0 bases, with 8 bases between. This CDR3 region has 15 residues. CDR1 is MGHRA, CDR2 YSYEKL, per germline. CDR3: CASSQYSATNEKLFF. CDR3 coding DNA: TGCGCCAGCAGCCAGTACAGTGCAACTAATGAAAAACTGTTTTTT.

This clonotype has a count of ten or more. The V gene is TRBV6-1, the J gene TRBJ2-7; D is ambiguous. The germline V gene has CDR1 MNHNS and CDR2 SASEGT. Trimming stripped 8 bases from V and 3 bases from J, with 5 bases between. CDR3 length equals 10 residues. CDR3 in DNA: TGTGCCAGCTACAACTACGAGCAGTACTTC. This codes for CASYNYEQYF.

This clonotype showed up many times. The V call is TRBV19, the J call TRBJ2-5; D uncertain. Between the trimmed V and J ends, which lost 5 bases and 5 bases, there was a span of 9 bases. Germline V gene data show CDR1 as LNHDA and CDR2 as SQIVND (reference sequence). This CDR3 region has 12 residues. The CDR3 protein is CASSPPGETQYF. The CDR3 coding sequence is TGTGCCAGTAGTCCACCCGGGGAGACCCAGTACTTC.

This clonotype was seen repeatedly, ten times or more. V usage is TRBV28 and J usage is TRBJ1-6; D is unclear. Germline lookup yields CDR1 MDHEN and CDR2 SYDVKM. This CDR3 spans 16 amino acids. With 7 bases removed from V and 6 bases from J, the gap between germline ends came to 19 bases. The CDR3 is CASTILSGVSNSPLHF. The CDR3 DNA reads TGTGCCAGCACCATCCTCAGCGGAGTCTCTAATTCACCCCTCCACTTT.

The V and J genes are TRBV24-1 and TRBJ1-5, with D maybe TRBD1 (5 bases). Germline CDR1 and CDR2: KGHDR and SFDVKD. The CDR3 is 13 amino acids. Trimming left V 7 bases short and J 6 bases short, with 12 bases between. The CDR3: CATSPGGGQPQHF. CDR3 bases: TGTGCCACCAGCCCCGGCGGGGGTCAGCCCCAGCATTTT.

Ten or more counts support this clonotype. The chain uses TRBV29-1 and TRBJ2-5; D remains unclear. Germline lookup yields CDR1 SQVTM and CDR2 ANQGSEA. The V gene lost 4 bases and the J gene lost 2 bases, with 5 bases spanning the gap. This CDR3 region has 11 residues. The CDR3 region is CSVVVQETQYF. The CDR3 nucleotides are TGCAGCGTTGTAGTTCAAGAGACCCAGTACTTC.

This sequence joins TRBV5-1 and TRBJ2-7; D remains ambiguous. This CDR3 region has 14 residues. The V gene lost 4 bases and the J gene lost 9 bases, with 20 bases spanning the gap. Germline-derived CDR1 and CDR2 are SGHRS and YFSETQ. The DNA of the CDR3 is TGCGCCAGCAGCAAACCTGGCGACACCCATGCGCAGTACTTC. This encodes CASSKPGDTHAQYF. Combining the CDR3 with reference TRBV5-1 and TRBJ2-7 gives the whole variable domain KAGVTQTPRYLIKTRGQQVTLSCSPISGHRSVSWYQQTPGQGLQFLFEYFSETQRNKGNFPGRFSGRQFSNSRSEMNVSTLELGDSALYLCASSKPGDTHAQYFGPGTRLTVT.

V is TRBV6-2 or TRBV6-3 and J is TRBJ2-3, with 15 nucleotides matching TRBD2. With V trimmed by 6 bases and J by 3 bases, 10 bases remained unmatched. The CDR3 runs 18 residues. The germline V gene has CDR1 MNHEY and CDR2 SVGEGT. As DNA, the CDR3 is TGTGCCAGCAGACCCTGGACTAGCGGGGGGGATTTTACAGATACGCAGTATTTT. Translated, it gives CASRPWTSGGDFTDTQYF.

This clonotype was seen ten or more times. Here the CDR3 reads CASSYSEGGQPQHF. The DNA of the CDR3 is TGTGCCAGCAGTTACTCGGAAGGTGGGCAGCCCCAGCATTTT. This chain connects TRBV6-2 or TRBV6-3 to TRBJ1-5; unclear D gene. V was cut by 0 bases and J by 7 bases, with 10 bases left in between. Germline V gene lookup returns CDR1 MNHEY and CDR2 SVGEGT. The CDR3 sequence is 14 residues long.

The chain employs TRBV6-6 and TRBJ2-5; 7 positions match TRBD1. There are 15 residues in the CDR3. The V gene's germline CDR1 is MNHNY and CDR2 SVGAGI (reference sequence). The trim removed 5 bases at V and 4 bases at J, leaving 10 bases unmatched. The CDR3 nucleotides read TGTGCCAGCAGTCCCCCAGGGACAGTAGGAGAGACCCAGTACTTC. Residues: CASSPPGTVGETQYF.

V usage is TRBV30 and J usage is TRBJ2-1, with a possible D match to TRBD2 (6 bases). V was clipped by 5 bases and J by 8 bases, with 19 bases between them. The CDR3 loop spans 14 amino acids. Germline V lookup: CDR1 GTSNPN, CDR2 SVGIG (reference sequence). The CDR3 sequence: CAWAATGGVDEQFF. The DNA for the CDR3 is TGTGCCTGGGCGGCTACTGGAGGGGTTGATGAGCAGTTCTTC.

In regard to this clonotype: A much larger clone lies one base from this, so it may be a read error. The V and J genes are TRBV28 and TRBJ2-1; D is unresolved. The CDR3 contains 15 residues. The V end was cut by 7 bases, the J end by 5 bases, with 18 bases between. The germline CDR1 and CDR2 sequences are MDHEN and SYDVKM. CDR3 in DNA: TGTGCCAGCACCGACCCCCGGCGGCTACACAATGAGCAGTTCTTC. Its translation: CASTDPRRLHNEQFF. The whole variable domain, remainder taken from reference TRBV28 and TRBJ2-1, is DVKVTQSSRYLVKRTGEKVFLECVQDMDHENMFWYRQDPGLGLRLIYFSYDVKMKEKGDIPEGYSVSREKKERFSLILESASTNQTSMYLCASTDPRRLHNEQFFGPGTRLTVL.

This clonotype was recorded many times. The V and J genes are TRBV27 and TRBJ1-5, with unresolved D. CDR3 length: 15 amino acids. CDR1 is MNHEY, CDR2 SMNVEV, per germline (reference sequence). With 6 bases removed from V and 0 bases from J, the gap between germline ends came to 12 bases. The CDR3 sequence is CASSQWAVSNQPQHF. The DNA of the CDR3 is TGTGCCAGCAGCCAATGGGCGGTTAGCAATCAGCCCCAGCATTTT.

The chain joins TRBV5-1 to TRBJ2-7; D remains unclear. In germline, CDR1 is SGHRS, CDR2 YFSETQ. Trimming shortened V by 4 bases and J by 0 bases, and 14 bases separated the two germline ends. CDR3 length equals 15 residues. The CDR3 loop reads CASSPAAVSSYEQYF. The CDR3, as DNA: TGCGCCAGCAGCCCCGCCGCAGTTAGCTCCTACGAGCAGTACTTC. Full variable domain (rest looked up from reference TRBV5-1 and TRBJ2-7): KAGVTQTPRYLIKTRGQQVTLSCSPISGHRSVSWYQQTPGQGLQFLFEYFSETQRNKGNFPGRFSGRQFSNSRSEMNVSTLELGDSALYLCASSPAAVSSYEQYFGPGTRLTVT.

The sample holds many counts of this clonotype. V usage is TRBV25-1 and J usage is TRBJ2-7; D ambiguous. Trimming stripped 3 bases from V and 0 bases from J, with 9 bases between. The CDR3 runs to 14 residues. The germline V gene encodes CDR1 MGHDK and CDR2 SYGVNS. The CDR3 sequence: CASSEPGPSYEQYF. The CDR3, as DNA: TGTGCCAGCAGTGAGCCAGGTCCCTCCTACGAGCAGTACTTC.

This clonotype has ten or more counts. The chain has TRBV10-3 and TRBJ2-7; D may match TRBD1 or TRBD2 (5 bases each). The CDR3 covers 14 residues. Trimming pared 5 bases from V and 2 bases from J, leaving 13 bases between. Germline lookup yields CDR1 ENHRY and CDR2 SYGVKD. As DNA, the CDR3 is TGTGCCATCAGTACCTCCCGGGACGCCTACGAGCAGTACTTC. Protein product: CAISTSRDAYEQYF.

This clonotype was counted at least ten times. V and J are TRBV14 and TRBJ1-3, with D perhaps matching TRBD1 (5 bases). Germline values: CDR1 SGHDN, CDR2 FVKESK. The CDR3 spans 18 residues. V lost 2 bases, J lost 0 bases, and 17 bases lay in between. The CDR3 nucleotides read TGTGCCAGCAGCCAATCCTCGAGGGGCTCCCGCTCTGGAAACACCATATATTTT. Amino acids: CASSQSSRGSRSGNTIYF.

V usage is TRBV5-1 and J usage is TRBJ2-7; 9 bases line up with TRBD2. Germline CDR1 reads SGHRS; CDR2 reads YFSETQ. The CDR3 runs 14 residues. J lost 5 bases, V lost 4 bases, and 7 bases had no gene match. Written as DNA, the CDR3 is TGCGCCAGCAGCCGGAGACTAGCGGAACACGAGCAGTACTTC. Translation gives CASSRRLAEHEQYF.

This clonotype was seen many times. The chain combines TRBV20-1 with TRBJ2-3; 15 bases fit TRBD2. The CDR3 is made up of 15 amino acids. After removal of 4 bases from V and 4 bases from J, the junction contained 3 bases not matched to a gene. Per the germline V gene, CDR1 is DFQATT and CDR2 is SNEGSKA (reference sequence). CDR3 protein: CSANGLAGGSDTQYF. CDR3 nucleotide sequence: TGCAGTGCTAACGGACTAGCGGGAGGGTCAGATACGCAGTATTTT.

The chain joins TRBV27 to TRBJ1-5; D not resolved. The germline gives CDR1 MNHEY, CDR2 SMNVEV (reference sequence). V lost 5 bases, J lost 7 bases, and 12 bases lay in between. This CDR3 spans 13 amino acids. The CDR3 loop is CASSLPPGQPQHF. The CDR3 nucleotides are TGTGCCAGCAGTCTACCACCGGGGCAGCCCCAGCATTTT.

This clonotype was seen many times. The chain has TRBV5-8 and TRBJ2-1; D is undetermined. CDR1 SGHTS and CDR2 YDEGEE come from the germline V gene. The V and J ends lost 0 bases and 8 bases respectively, with 15 bases between them. This CDR3 region has 15 residues. CDR3 in amino acids: CASSLGTNQVYEQFF. In DNA form, the CDR3 reads TGTGCCAGCAGCTTGGGTACAAATCAGGTCTATGAGCAGTTCTTC.